This entry concerns a single TCR beta chain. Ten or more counts support this clonotype. Its antigen target is currently unknown. No base qualities exist here, and no much larger clone lies one base off it. The data are from a study of T cell repertoires in cytomegalovirus infection (dated by TCRdb to between 2017 and 2020). For context, the study as a whole: Donor HLA type was relevant to the analysis, because carriage of CMV infection together with the matching HLA type was indicated by public TCR beta signatures. What the study reported, not specific to this receptor: In both this cohort and an independent approximately 400-donor cohort, the cumulative frequency of public TCR beta family members distinguished carriers of CMV infection plus the relevant HLA type. In the ex vivo response, HLA-C-restricted CMV-specific TCR beta clonotypes were dominant, and in two of eight donors the single most frequent clonotype came from this HLA-C-restricted group.

TCRdb names Illumina HiSeq 1500 as the instrument used. Clones were called with MiXCR by TCRdb after fastp trimmed the public reads at Q25, and only in-frame beta chains were retained. CDR3 protein sequences are deduplicated, and each keeps its most common genes and DNA. Recorded for this sample are more than 150,000 distinct CDR3 sequences; around 20% of them occurred a single time. 2.5% to 3% of the sample is in the top ten clones. The CDR3 starts with the cysteine, ends with the phenylalanine, and has 14 residues. Only the CDR3 part of the read is kept: 42 bases, read in frame from the first base. CDR1 and CDR2 were assigned from the germline V gene as MNHNS and SASEGT. V is trimmed back by 6 bases and J by 9 bases, and the junction contains 10 bases that no gene match accounts for.

This sequence originates from a human donor in good health (CMV status not recorded). Some clones in this sample may be carry-over from other donors' samples. The specimen was PBMCs. Recombination linked TRBV6-1 to TRBJ2-1; TRBD1 agrees with 8 junctional bases. For the CDR3, the sequence is CASRPGQAFGEQFF. At the DNA level, the sequence is TGTGCCAGCAGGCCGGGACAGGCCTTCGGTGAGCAGTTCTTC.